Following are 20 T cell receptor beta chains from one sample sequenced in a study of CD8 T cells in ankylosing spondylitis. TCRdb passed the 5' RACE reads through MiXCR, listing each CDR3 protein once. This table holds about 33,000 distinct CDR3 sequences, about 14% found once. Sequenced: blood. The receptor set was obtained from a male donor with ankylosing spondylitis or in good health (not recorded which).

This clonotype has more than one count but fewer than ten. The CDR3, as DNA: TGCGCCAGCAGCCAACCGGGACAACGAAACACCATATATTTT. Amino acids: CASSQPGQRNTIYF. V usage is TRBV4-1 and J usage is TRBJ1-3; D may be TRBD1 (6 bases). Per the germline V gene, CDR1 is MGHRA and CDR2 is YSYEKL. CDR3 size: 14 residues. Trimming removed 2 bases at V and 5 bases at J, with 10 bases between.

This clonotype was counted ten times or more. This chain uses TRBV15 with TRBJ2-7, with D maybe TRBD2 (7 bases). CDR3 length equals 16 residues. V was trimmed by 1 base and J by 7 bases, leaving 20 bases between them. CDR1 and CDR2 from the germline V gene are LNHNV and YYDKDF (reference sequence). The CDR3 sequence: CATSRGLGQRDGEQYF. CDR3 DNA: TGTGCCACCAGCAGAGGTTTAGGACAGCGGGATGGGGAGCAGTACTTC.

CDR3 coding DNA: TGTGCCAGCAGTTTAGGGACAGTGGACACTGAAGCTTTCTTT. Amino acids: CASSLGTVDTEAFF. The chain carries TRBV12-3 or TRBV12-4 and TRBJ1-1, with D possibly matching TRBD1 (6 bases). The CDR3 sequence is 14 residues long. V was trimmed by 1 base and J by 3 bases, leaving 9 bases between them.

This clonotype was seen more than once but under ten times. The CDR3 spells CASSSGNTGELFF. The CDR3 DNA reads TGTGCCAGCAGCAGCGGGAACACCGGGGAGCTGTTTTTT. The chain carries TRBV7-3 and TRBJ2-2; D is perhaps TRBD2 (5 bases). The CDR3 runs to 13 residues. Looked up from germline, CDR1 is SGHTA and CDR2 is FQGTGA. Trimming took off 5 bases at V and 1 base at J, with 5 bases between the two ends.

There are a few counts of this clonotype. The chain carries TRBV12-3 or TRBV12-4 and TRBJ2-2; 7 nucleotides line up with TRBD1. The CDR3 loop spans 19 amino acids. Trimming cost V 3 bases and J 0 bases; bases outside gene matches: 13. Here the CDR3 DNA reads TGTGCCAGCAGTTTTTTAAGGGGGCGCGGGTTGGCGAACACCGGGGAGCTGTTTTTT. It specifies CASSFLRGRGLANTGELFF.

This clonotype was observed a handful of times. In DNA, the CDR3 is TGCAGCGTCTCAGGCATCTACACCGGGGAGCTGTTTTTT. Its translation: CSVSGIYTGELFF. V is TRBV29-1 and J is TRBJ2-2; no clear D gene. Trimming took 6 bases from V and 3 from J, leaving 11 bases between them. Germline CDR1 is SQVTM and CDR2 is ANQGSEA. The CDR3 loop spans 13 amino acids.

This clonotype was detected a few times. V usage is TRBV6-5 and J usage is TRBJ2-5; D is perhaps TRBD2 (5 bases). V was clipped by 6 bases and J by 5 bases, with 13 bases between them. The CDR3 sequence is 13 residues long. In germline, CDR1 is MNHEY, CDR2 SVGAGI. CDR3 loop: CASRPRGTETQYF. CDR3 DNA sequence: TGTGCCAGCAGACCTCGGGGAACGGAGACCCAGTACTTC.

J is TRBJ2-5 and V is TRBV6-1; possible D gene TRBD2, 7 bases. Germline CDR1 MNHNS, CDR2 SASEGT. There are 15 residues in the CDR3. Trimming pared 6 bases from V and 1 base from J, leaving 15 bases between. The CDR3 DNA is TGTGCCAGCAGCGCCGGGGGGCTTATCCAAGAGACCCAGTACTTC. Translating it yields CASSAGGLIQETQYF.

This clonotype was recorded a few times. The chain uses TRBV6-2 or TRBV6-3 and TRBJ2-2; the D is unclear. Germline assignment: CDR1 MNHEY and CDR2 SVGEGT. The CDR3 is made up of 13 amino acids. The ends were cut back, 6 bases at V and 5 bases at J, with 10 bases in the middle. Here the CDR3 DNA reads TGTGCCAGCAGCCTTCATCTTACCGGGGAGCTGTTTTTT. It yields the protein CASSLHLTGELFF.

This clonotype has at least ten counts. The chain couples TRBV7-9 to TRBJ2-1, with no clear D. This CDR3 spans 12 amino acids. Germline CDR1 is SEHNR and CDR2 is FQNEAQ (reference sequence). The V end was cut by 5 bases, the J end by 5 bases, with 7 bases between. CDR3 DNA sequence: TGTGCCAGCAGCCCGGGTGACAATGAGCAGTTCTTC. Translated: CASSPGDNEQFF.

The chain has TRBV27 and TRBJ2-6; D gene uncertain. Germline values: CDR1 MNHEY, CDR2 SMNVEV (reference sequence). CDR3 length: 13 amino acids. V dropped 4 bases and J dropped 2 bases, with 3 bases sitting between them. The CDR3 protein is CASSSTGANVLTF. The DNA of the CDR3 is TGTGCCAGCAGTTCAACTGGGGCCAACGTCCTGACTTTC.

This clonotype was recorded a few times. In DNA form, the CDR3 reads TGTGCCAGCAGCCCGGGACAGGGCAACAATGAGCAGTTCTTC. Protein: CASSPGQGNNEQFF. J is TRBJ2-1 and V is TRBV7-2, with TRBD1 matching over 9 bases. Germline V gene sequence: CDR1 SGHTA, CDR2 FQGNSA. The ends lost 5 bases at V and 5 bases at J; junction bases unmatched: 4. The CDR3 is made up of 14 amino acids.

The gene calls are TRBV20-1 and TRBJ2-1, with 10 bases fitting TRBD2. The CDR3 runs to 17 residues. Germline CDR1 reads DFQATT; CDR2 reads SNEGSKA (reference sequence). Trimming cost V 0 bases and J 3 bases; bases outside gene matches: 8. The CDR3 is CSARDQSGRASYNEQFF. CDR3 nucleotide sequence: TGCAGTGCTAGAGACCAAAGCGGGAGGGCCAGCTACAATGAGCAGTTCTTC.

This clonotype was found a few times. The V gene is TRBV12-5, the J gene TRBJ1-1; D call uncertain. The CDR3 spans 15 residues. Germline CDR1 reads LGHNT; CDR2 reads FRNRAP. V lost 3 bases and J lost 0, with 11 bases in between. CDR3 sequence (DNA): TGTGCTAGTGGTTTTAGGGCCCTCATGAACACTGAAGCTTTCTTT. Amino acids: CASGFRALMNTEAFF.

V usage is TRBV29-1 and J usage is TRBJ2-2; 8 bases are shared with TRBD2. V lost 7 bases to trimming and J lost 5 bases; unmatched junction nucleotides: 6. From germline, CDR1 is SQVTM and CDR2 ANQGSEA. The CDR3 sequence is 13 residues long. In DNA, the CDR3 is TGCAGCGGGGCCGGGAGGGCGACCGGGGAGCTGTTTTTT. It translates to CSGAGRATGELFF.

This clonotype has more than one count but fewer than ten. The CDR3 coding sequence is TGTGCCAGCAGAGGACAGGGGATAAACAATGAGCAGTTCTTC. Its protein product is CASRGQGINNEQFF. This chain joins TRBV2 and TRBJ2-1; 9 positions agree with TRBD1. This CDR3 is built from 14 residues. Germline values: CDR1 SNHLY, CDR2 FYNNEI. J was trimmed by 5 bases and V by 6 bases; bases with no gene match: 5.

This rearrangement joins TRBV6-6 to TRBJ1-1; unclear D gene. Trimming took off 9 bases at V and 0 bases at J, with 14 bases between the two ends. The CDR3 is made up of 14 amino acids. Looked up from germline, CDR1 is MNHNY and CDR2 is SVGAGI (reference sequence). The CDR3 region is CASRFGELNTEAFF. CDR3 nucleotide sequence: TGTGCCAGTCGGTTTGGGGAACTGAACACTGAAGCTTTCTTT.

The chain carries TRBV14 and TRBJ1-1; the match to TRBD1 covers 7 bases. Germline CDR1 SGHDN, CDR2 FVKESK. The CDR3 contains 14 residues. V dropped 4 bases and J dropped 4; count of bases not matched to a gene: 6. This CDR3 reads CASSPDRTLTEAFF. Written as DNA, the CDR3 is TGTGCCAGCAGCCCGGACAGGACCCTCACTGAAGCTTTCTTT.

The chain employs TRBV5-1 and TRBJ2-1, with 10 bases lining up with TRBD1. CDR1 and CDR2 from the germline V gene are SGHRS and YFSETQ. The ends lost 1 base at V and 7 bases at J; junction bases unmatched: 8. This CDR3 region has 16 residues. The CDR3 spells CASSLFIGQGENEQFF. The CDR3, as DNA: TGCGCCAGCAGCTTGTTTATTGGACAGGGGGAAAATGAGCAGTTCTTC.

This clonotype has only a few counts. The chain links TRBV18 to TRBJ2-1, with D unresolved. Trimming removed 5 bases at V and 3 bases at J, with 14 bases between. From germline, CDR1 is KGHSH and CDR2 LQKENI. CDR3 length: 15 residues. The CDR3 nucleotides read TGTGCCAGCTCAAGAATCGGGTCCCTCTACAATGAGCAGTTCTTC. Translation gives CASSRIGSLYNEQFF.